The clone carrying this TCR beta chain has at least ten counts. Its antigen is not identified. V was trimmed by 1 base and J by 1 base, leaving 11 bases between them. This CDR3 has 15 residues. CDR1 is SGHRS, CDR2 YFSETQ, per germline. The data were taken from a study of T cells in Graves' hyperthyroidism and ophthalmopathy. The study's findings and limits: Stable hyperthyroidism was separated from ophthalmopathy by a model based on 13 V-J features.

Amplified TCR beta CDR3 regions came from RNA transcripts. Researchers ran a first-round RT-PCR on the TCR CDR3 using the HTBI primer set. TCRdb recomputed calls from the multiplex PCR reads with MiXCR, one row per CDR3 protein. The sample includes 300,000 to 400,000 distinct CDR3 sequences, roughly 15% of them seen just once. Ophthalmopathy cases met thresholds of Clinical Activity Score at least 3, NOSPECS grade at least 4 and duration under 3 months. Clinical symptoms, serum thyroxine, TRAb, thyroid ultrasound and orbital computed tomography informed diagnoses. PBMCs were sourced from about 10 ml fresh peripheral blood.

Sequenced sample: blood. This chain links TRBV5-1 with TRBJ1-1; D gene unclear. The TCR comes from a woman in her 30s with Graves' ophthalmopathy. The CDR3, as DNA: TGCGCCAGCAGCTTGCCAGTGGGAAGGAACACTGAAGCTTTCTTT. This encodes CASSLPVGRNTEAFF.